This TCR beta chain originates from a study of shared T cell receptors in the human thymus. The ends lost 6 bases at V and 10 bases at J; junction bases unmatched: 11. The germline V gene has CDR1 MNHEY and CDR2 SVGAGI. The CDR3 has 13 residues. The assay was immunoSEQ multiplex PCR, and TCRdb's table has in-frame clones only and misses some. The table shows 700,000 to 750,000 clones, with 75% to 90% occurring only once. These data were likewise used in another study, on human thymus T cells. This second report adds: Resections were taken during corrective heart surgery, and the thymus tissue came from these. Thymic as well as blood repertoires seemed to favor certain V and J genes unevenly. As related research reported, thymic repertoires overlapped highly among unrelated individuals.

The material sequenced was thymocytes. This chain joins TRBV6-5 and TRBJ1-1, with 7 bases matching TRBD1. The sequence was collected from a girl under two years old with a congenital heart defect. The DNA for the CDR3 is TGTGCCAGCAGCCGACAGGGTGGGAAGGGAGCTTTCTTT. This translates into CASSRQGGKGAFF.